The 9 T cell receptor beta chains reported below all come from one sample, sequenced in a study of early T cells in non-severe SARS-CoV-2 infection. TCRdb re-derived calls from the 5' RACE reads in MiXCR, one entry per CDR3 protein. Of more than 95,000 distinct CDR3 sequences in the sample, under 15% are singletons; the top ten hold roughly a fifth. The sample consisted of whole blood. These receptors originate from an adult who was a healthcare worker with PCR-confirmed SARS-CoV-2 infection or an uninfected control (not recorded which).

This clonotype was counted many times. The rearrangement links TRBV7-3 to TRBJ2-3; 8 bases are shared with TRBD2. The CDR3 consists of 14 residues. J lost 0 bases, V lost 6 bases, and 2 bases had no gene match. Germline V lookup: CDR1 SGHTA, CDR2 FQGTGA. For the CDR3, the DNA is TGTGCCAGCAGTAGCGGGGTCAGCACAGATACGCAGTATTTT. This encodes CASSSGVSTDTQYF.

The sample holds many counts of this clonotype. The gene calls are TRBV7-2 and TRBJ2-1, with a possible D match to TRBD2 (5 bases). V lost 0 bases and J lost 0, with 6 bases in between. The CDR3 is 15 residues long. Germline V gives CDR1 SGHTA, CDR2 FQGNSA. The CDR3 spells CASSLAGSSYNEQFF. The CDR3 coding sequence is TGTGCCAGCAGCTTAGCGGGGAGCTCCTACAATGAGCAGTTCTTC.

In this sample, this clonotype turned up a few times. The J gene is TRBJ2-7, the V gene TRBV29-1; D unclear. Trimming removed 6 bases from V and 5 bases from J, with 14 bases in between. In germline, CDR1 is SQVTM, CDR2 ANQGSEA. The CDR3 contains 12 residues. The CDR3 protein is CSVRPHSNEQYF. The CDR3 coding sequence is TGCAGCGTCCGGCCCCACTCTAACGAGCAGTACTTC.

The sample holds many counts of this clonotype. V usage is TRBV7-9 and J usage is TRBJ2-1; D may be TRBD1 or TRBD2 (5 bases each). CDR1 and CDR2 from the germline V gene are SEHNR and FQNEAQ (reference sequence). The CDR3 is 11 residues long. Trimming removed 6 bases at V and 9 bases at J, with 9 bases between. The CDR3 DNA is TGTGCCAGCAGAAGGGACGCTGAGCAGTTCTTC. It translates to CASRRDAEQFF.

This chain connects TRBV5-6 to TRBJ1-1; D is uncertain. Trimming took 1 base from V and 4 from J, leaving 8 bases between them. The CDR3 is 13 amino acids. Germline CDR1 SGHDT, CDR2 YYEEEE. The CDR3 DNA reads as TGTGCCAGCAGCTTGATAAAGAGCACTGAAGCTTTCTTT. It encodes CASSLIKSTEAFF.

This clonotype was observed a few times. V gene TRBV3-1 combines with J gene TRBJ1-5; TRBD1 might be the D (6 bases). Per the germline V gene, CDR1 is LGHDT and CDR2 is YNNKEL (reference sequence). Trimming took 4 bases from V and 4 from J, leaving 8 bases between them. The CDR3 is 13 residues long. CDR3 sequence reads: CASSPGTNQPQHF. The CDR3 bases are TGTGCCAGCAGCCCCGGGACAAATCAGCCCCAGCATTTT.

The chain uses TRBV3-1 and TRBJ1-5; D gene uncertain. Trimming left V 1 base short and J 8 bases short, with 9 bases between. The CDR3 loop spans 13 amino acids. Germline V gives CDR1 LGHDT, CDR2 YNNKEL (reference sequence). The CDR3 is CASSQGRVEPQHF. The CDR3 region has the DNA TGTGCCAGCAGCCAAGGCCGCGTGGAGCCCCAGCATTTT.

This clonotype was detected a few times. V and J are TRBV7-2 and TRBJ2-5, with D possibly being TRBD1 or TRBD2 (6 bases each). Germline V lookup: CDR1 SGHTA, CDR2 FQGNSA. The CDR3 loop spans 14 amino acids. V was cut by 5 bases and J by 3 bases, with 13 bases left in between. CDR3 coding DNA: TGTGCCAGCAGCCGAGGAGGGGGGAAAGAGACCCAGTACTTC. This codes for CASSRGGGKETQYF.

This clonotype has only a few counts. The CDR3: CSARLAGGLYEQYF. The CDR3, as DNA: TGCAGTGCAAGACTAGCGGGGGGCCTCTACGAGCAGTACTTC. The V call is TRBV20-1, the J call TRBJ2-7, with TRBD2 matching over 13 bases. V lost 6 bases and J lost 3; bases outside the gene matches: 5. The CDR3 totals 14 residues. The germline CDR1 and CDR2 sequences are DFQATT and SNEGSKA (reference sequence).